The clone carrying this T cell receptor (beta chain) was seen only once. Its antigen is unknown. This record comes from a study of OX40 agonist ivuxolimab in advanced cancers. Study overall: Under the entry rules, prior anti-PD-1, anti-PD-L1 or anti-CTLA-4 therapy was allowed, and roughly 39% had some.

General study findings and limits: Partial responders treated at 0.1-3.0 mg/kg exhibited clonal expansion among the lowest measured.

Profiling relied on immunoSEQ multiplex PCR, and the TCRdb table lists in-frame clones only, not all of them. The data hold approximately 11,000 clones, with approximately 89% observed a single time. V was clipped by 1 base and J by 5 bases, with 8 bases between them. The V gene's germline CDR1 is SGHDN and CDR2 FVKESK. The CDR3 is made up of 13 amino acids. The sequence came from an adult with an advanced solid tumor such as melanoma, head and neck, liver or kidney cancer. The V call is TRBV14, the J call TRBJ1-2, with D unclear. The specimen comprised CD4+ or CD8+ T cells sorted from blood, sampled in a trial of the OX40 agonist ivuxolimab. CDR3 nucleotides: TGTGCCAGCAGCCAAGTACAACAGTATGGCTACACCTTC. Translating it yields CASSQVQQYGYTF.